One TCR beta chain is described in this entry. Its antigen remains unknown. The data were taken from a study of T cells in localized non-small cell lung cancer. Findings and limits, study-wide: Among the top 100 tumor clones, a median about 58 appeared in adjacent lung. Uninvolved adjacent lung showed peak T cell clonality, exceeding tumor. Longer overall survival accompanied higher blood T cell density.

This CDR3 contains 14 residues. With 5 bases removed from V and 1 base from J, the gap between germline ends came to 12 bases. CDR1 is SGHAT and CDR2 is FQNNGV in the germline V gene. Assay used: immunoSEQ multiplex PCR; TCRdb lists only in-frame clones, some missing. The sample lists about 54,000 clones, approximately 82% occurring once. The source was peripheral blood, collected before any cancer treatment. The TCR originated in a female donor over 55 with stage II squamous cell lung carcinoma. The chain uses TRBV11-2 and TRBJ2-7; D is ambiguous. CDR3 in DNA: TGTGCCAGCAGCCTGGAACTTCTTTCCTACGAGCAGTACTTC. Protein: CASSLELLSYEQYF.